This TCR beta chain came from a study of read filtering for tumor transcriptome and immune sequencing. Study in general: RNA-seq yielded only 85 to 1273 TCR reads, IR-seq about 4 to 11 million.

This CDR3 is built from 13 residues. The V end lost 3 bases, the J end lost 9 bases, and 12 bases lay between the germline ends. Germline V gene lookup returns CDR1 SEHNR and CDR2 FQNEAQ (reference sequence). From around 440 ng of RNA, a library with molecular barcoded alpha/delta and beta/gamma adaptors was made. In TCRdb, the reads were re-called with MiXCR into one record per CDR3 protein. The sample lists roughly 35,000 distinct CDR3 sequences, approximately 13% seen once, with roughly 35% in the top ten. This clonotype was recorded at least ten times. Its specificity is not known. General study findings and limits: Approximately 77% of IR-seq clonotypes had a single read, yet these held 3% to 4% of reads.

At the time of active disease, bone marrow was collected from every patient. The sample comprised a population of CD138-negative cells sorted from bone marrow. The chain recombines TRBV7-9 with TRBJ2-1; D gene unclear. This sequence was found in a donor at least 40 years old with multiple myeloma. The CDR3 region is CASSFRLASEQFF. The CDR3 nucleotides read TGTGCCAGCAGCTTCCGTCTCGCGAGTGAGCAGTTCTTC.